The next 8 T cell receptor beta chains were all read from a single sample in a study of blood T cell repertoires in COVID-19 (dated by TCRdb to 2020 to 2021). Receptor amplification or capture employed the immunoSEQ multiplex PCR assay. What TCRdb holds here is the immuneACCESS table cut down to in-frame rearrangements. Part of the clones is not present; checked against another copy, under half of the missing clones reflect an unresolved V gene, and the others are unexplained. For this sample the table gives just over 300,000 clones, of which about 89% were detected only once. The ten biggest clones cover over 9% of the sample. Sequencing was performed on PBMCs or T cells enriched from blood (not recorded which). The receptors derive from a woman in her forties who had recovered from COVID-19.

The rearrangement joins TRBV5-1 to TRBJ1-4; 12 bases are shared with TRBD1. The CDR3 spans 16 residues. Per the germline V gene, CDR1 is SGHRS and CDR2 is YFSETQ. After removal of 7 bases from V and 4 bases from J, the junction contained 8 bases not matched to a gene. The CDR3 coding sequence is TGCGCCAGCTCCGGGACAGGGGGCGCCCTTAATGAAAAACTGTTTTTT. Its translation is CASSGTGGALNEKLFF.

The chain employs TRBV7-2 and TRBJ2-1; the match to TRBD2 covers 7 bases. In germline, CDR1 is SGHTA, CDR2 FQGNSA. V trimming: 5 bases; J trimming: 9 bases; junction bases outside the gene matches: 10. The CDR3 is 14 amino acids. This CDR3 reads CASSPRDYMGEQFF. The CDR3 bases are TGTGCCAGCAGCCCTCGGGACTACATGGGTGAGCAGTTCTTC. Combining the CDR3 with reference TRBV7-2 and TRBJ2-1 gives the whole variable domain GAGVSQSPSNKVTEKGKDVELRCDPISGHTALYWYRQSLGQGLEFLIYFQGNSAPDKSGLPSDRFSAERTGGSVSTLTIQRTQQEDSAVYLCASSPRDYMGEQFFGPGTRLTVL.

The V call is TRBV11-2, the J call TRBJ2-2, with no clear D. The germline V and J ends were trimmed by 1 base and 2 bases, with 8 bases remaining between them. In germline, CDR1 is SGHAT, CDR2 FQNNGV. The CDR3 is 15 amino acids. CDR3 nucleotides: TGTGCCAGCAGCTTAGTAACAGAAAACACCGGGGAGCTGTTTTTT. It is translated as CASSLVTENTGELFF.

The J gene is TRBJ2-7, the V gene TRBV30; D perhaps matches TRBD2 (5 bases). CDR1 and CDR2 (germline): GTSNPN, SVGIG (reference sequence). Deletions cut 0 bases from V and 3 bases from J, with 9 bases between. The CDR3 contains 13 residues. In DNA, the CDR3 is TGTGCCTGGAGTGTAGTCGGAGGCTACGAGCAGTACTTC. Translation gives CAWSVVGGYEQYF.

The V and J genes are TRBV6-1 and TRBJ2-5, with no clear D. The V gene lost 2 bases and the J gene lost 6 bases, with 10 bases spanning the gap. Germline assignment: CDR1 MNHNS and CDR2 SASEGT. The CDR3 spans 13 residues. This chain's CDR3 is CASSERARQTQYF. CDR3 nucleotide sequence: TGTGCCAGCAGTGAAAGAGCGAGGCAGACCCAGTACTTC.

V and J are TRBV10-3 and TRBJ1-3; TRBD1 matches at 11 bases. Trimming took 7 bases from V and 2 from J; bases not matched to a gene: 7. From germline, CDR1 is ENHRY and CDR2 SYGVKD. The CDR3 covers 16 residues. This CDR3 is CAITDPGQGAGNTIYF. The CDR3 DNA reads as TGTGCCATCACCGATCCGGGACAGGGGGCTGGAAACACCATATATTTT.

The rearrangement uses TRBV11-2 and TRBJ1-2; weak D call: TRBD1 (6 bases). The CDR3 contains 15 residues. V was clipped by 0 bases and J by 5 bases, with 13 bases between them. Germline CDR1 SGHAT, CDR2 FQNNGV. CDR3 sequence: CASSLDQQGLYGYTF. CDR3 nucleotides: TGTGCCAGCAGCTTAGATCAGCAGGGGTTATATGGCTACACCTTC.

This chain links TRBV6-5 with TRBJ2-6; D perhaps matches TRBD1 (5 bases). Germline CDR1 and CDR2: MNHEY and SVGAGI. V dropped 6 bases and J dropped 2 bases, with 5 bases sitting between them. This CDR3 contains 13 residues. CDR3 nucleotide sequence: TGTGCCAGCAGAGGGGCTGGGGCCAACGTCCTGACTTTC. This codes for CASRGAGANVLTF.